This T cell receptor beta chain was captured in a study of cytomegalovirus exposure and HLA in healthy donors. Researchers ran the PCR with 60 Vbeta and 13 Jbeta primers. Clones were read by immunoSEQ multiplex PCR, and TCRdb kept only the in-frame ones, dropping some. The sample lists 110,000 to 150,000 clones; about three quarters were seen once. Study results and limitations: Reports indicate that TCR beta sequences accurately predicted the HLA-A and HLA-B alleles of most subjects.

This clone was seen a few times. No antigen is known for it. This receptor was obtained from a male donor in good health and CMV-seronegative. Sequencing used PBMCs.

CDR3 DNA: TGTGCCAGCAGCCTCCTCGGGGGGTTCTCCTACGAGCAGTACTTC. Residues: CASSLLGGFSYEQYF. The chain has TRBV5-4 and TRBJ2-7; 7 positions agree with TRBD2. Losses at the gene ends were 4 bases for V and 0 bases for J; bases not matched to a gene: 7. The CDR3 is 15 amino acids. Germline values: CDR1 SGHNT, CDR2 YYREEE (reference sequence).